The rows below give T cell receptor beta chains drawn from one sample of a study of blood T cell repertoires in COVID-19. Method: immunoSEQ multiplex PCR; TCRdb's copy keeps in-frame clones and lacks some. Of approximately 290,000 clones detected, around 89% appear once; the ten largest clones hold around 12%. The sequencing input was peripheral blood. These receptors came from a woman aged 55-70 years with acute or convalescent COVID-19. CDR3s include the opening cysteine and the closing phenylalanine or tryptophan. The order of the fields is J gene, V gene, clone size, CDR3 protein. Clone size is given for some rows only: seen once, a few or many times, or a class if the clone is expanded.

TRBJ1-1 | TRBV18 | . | CASSPTGNSDTEAFF
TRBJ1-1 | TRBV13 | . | CASSFTVPWAFF
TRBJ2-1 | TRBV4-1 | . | CASSQGGGYTYNEQFF
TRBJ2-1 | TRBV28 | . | CASSYPRRGPEQFF
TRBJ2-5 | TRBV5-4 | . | CASSLISGVAGETQYF
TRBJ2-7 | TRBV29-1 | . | CSVEDNAGGMNEQYF
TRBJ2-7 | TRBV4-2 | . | CASSPRDRNYEQYF
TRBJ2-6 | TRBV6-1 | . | CASSDEQGARGANVLTF
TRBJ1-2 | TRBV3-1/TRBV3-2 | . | CASSQMGRDYGYTF
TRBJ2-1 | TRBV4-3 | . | CASGPSMGYNEQFF
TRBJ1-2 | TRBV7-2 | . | CASSLALGQAYGYTF
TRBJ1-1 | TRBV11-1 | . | CASSSTGTAEAFF
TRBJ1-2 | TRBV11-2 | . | CASRGTAGGYGYTF
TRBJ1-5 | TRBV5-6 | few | CASSLGQYSNQPQHF
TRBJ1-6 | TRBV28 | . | CASSPGQASQSPLHF
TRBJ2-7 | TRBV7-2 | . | CASSRDRGQDEQYF
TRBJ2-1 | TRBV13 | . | CASSFYSGTSGSSTYNEQFF
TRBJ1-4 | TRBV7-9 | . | CASSLGTGINEKLFF
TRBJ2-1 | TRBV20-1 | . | CSASPHEQFF
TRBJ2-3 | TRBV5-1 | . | CASTNGQVTDTQYF
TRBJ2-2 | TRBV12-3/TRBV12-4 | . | CASSRVGELFF
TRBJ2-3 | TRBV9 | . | CASSVDWAPPDTQYF
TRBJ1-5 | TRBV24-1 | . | CATSDPMGGAQLCNQPQHF
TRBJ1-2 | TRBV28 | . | CASTMGQGYGYTF
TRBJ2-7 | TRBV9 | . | CASSVDGGMNEQYF
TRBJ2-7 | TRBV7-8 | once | CASSLGDRANEQYF
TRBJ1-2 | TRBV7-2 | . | CASSPTTGGAYGYTF
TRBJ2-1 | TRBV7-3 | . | CASSPRLAHYNEQFF
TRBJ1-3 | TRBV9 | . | CASSDDRGSGNTIYF
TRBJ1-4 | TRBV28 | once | CATLRGEKLFF
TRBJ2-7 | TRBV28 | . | CASRSRDRESYEQYF
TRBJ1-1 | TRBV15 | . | CATSKSLVNTEAFF
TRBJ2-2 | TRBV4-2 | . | CASSQDTSGANTGELFF
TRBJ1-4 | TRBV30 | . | CAWSVGVWGEKLFF
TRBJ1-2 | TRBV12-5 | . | CASGLVGGNYGYTF
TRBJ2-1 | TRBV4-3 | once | CASSQGSRDNEQFF
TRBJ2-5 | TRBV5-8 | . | CASSPEGFGGETQYF
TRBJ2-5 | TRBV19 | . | CASSTGTRGGETQYF
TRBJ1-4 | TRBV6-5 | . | CASFRDRGFEKLFF
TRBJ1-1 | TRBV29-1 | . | CSVDEGIGIAGTEAFF
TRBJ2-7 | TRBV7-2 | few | CASSLKAGEGPYEQYF